Below, one T cell receptor beta chain is given with its context. The sample belongs to a study of beta chain features in type 1 diabetes. The CDR3 extends over 12 amino acids. Germline-derived CDR1 and CDR2 are MNHEY and SVGAGI. Trimming took 6 bases from V and 5 from J; bases not matched to a gene: 3. The whole isolated RNA underwent reverse transcription, so sequencing captured expressed TCRB transcripts. Generated by immunoSEQ multiplex PCR, the TCRdb table keeps only in-frame clones and is missing some. This table holds 200,000 to 250,000 clones, about 71% found once. The chain recombines TRBV6-5 with TRBJ1-1, with 7 nucleotides matching TRBD1. The receptor was derived from a man aged 30 to 39 in good health. Sequencing used naive CD4+ T cells from blood. CDR3 sequence reads: CASSRQGTEAFF. The CDR3 DNA follows: TGTGCCAGCAGCAGACAGGGAACTGAAGCTTTCTTT.